This T cell receptor beta chain came from a study of blood T cells in healthy people across ages (dated by TCRdb to about 2015). Regarding the complete study: In model experiments, roughly one uniquely barcoded TCR beta cDNA molecule per two T cells was captured by template switching. The study measured age-related changes in TCR beta repertoire diversity using deep sequencing normalized with unique cDNA molecular identifiers. Four age groups were formed from the donors: young (average approximately 15 years), middle-aged (approximately 40), aged (around 68) and long-lived (about 80). Donors of different ages were randomly distributed across sequencing lanes to avoid experimental bias. Using the same blood draw, the study looked at two additional independent replicas of 1 million unique cDNA reads for two donors, one aged 18 to 30 and the other aged 80 or older. The full study reports these points: The percentage of naive T cells measured by flow cytometry correlated strongly with observed TCR beta diversity. Observed TCR beta diversity per million T cells fell roughly linearly with age, and a significant reduction was already apparent by age around 36. Conclusive comparison of naive and antigen-experienced compartments was prevented by the profiling of bulk unsorted PBMCs. Because donor CMV infection status was unknown, age-related changes in expanded clonotypes were potentially confounded. Estimates of total diversity based on one million sequenced T cells were considered lower bounds and underestimates. Compared with the aged group, more naive CD4+ T cells, fewer expanded clones and increased TCR diversity were shown by the long-lived group, suggesting age selection.

About this clonotype itself: It has no known antigen specificity. The sample holds no much larger clone one base away, and base qualities are not on file.

V is reduced by 6 bases and J by 5 bases, leaving a spacing of 20 bases between them. Taken from cysteine to phenylalanine, the CDR3 has 16 residues. The read is trimmed to its CDR3 DNA, 48 bases read in frame from base 1. As encoded in the germline V gene, CDR1 is MDHEN while CDR2 is SYDVKM. The receptor library was made with 5' RACE. Sequencer: Illumina HiSeq 2500. A second PCR of roughly 6 to 11 cycles was run with a J-beta primer mix and a sample-barcoded 5' primer. A unique molecular identifier was introduced onto each TCR beta cDNA molecule by a template-switch 5' adaptor carrying 12 random nucleotides. Each sample yielded at least 2.5 million CDR3-containing paired-end reads. First-strand cDNA was synthesized from all RNA with the Mint cDNA synthesis kit, primed by a TRBC-specific oligonucleotide. All cDNA was treated with uracil-DNA glycosylase and then went through a first 18-cycle PCR with the universal primers M1SS and BC2_uni_R. In the source study's methods: Normalization of each sample was performed by random selection of 1 million high-quality reads, each carrying a distinct molecular identifier. Reads with shared molecular identifiers were discarded instead of being binned into consensus sequences. CDR3 identification, clonotype clustering and error correction used MiTCR with a Q25 quality threshold and the strictest error-elimination algorithm. A nonparametric unseen species model using Euler transformation provided a lower-bound estimate of total TCR beta diversity. The raw public data were reprocessed by TCRdb itself: fastp quality trimming at Q25, MiXCR clonotype calling, in-frame beta chains only. For every CDR3 protein sequence, its rows merge into one entry that carries the most common genes and DNA. The V and J calls were not made by the authors but by TCRdb's processing. The table for this sample lists roughly 800,000 distinct CDR3 sequences; roughly 50% of them were counted only once. The top ten hold roughly two fifths of the sample.

The approximately 40 donors, aged roughly 6 to 90 years, were systemically healthy Caucasian individuals from Russia. Each donor gave 8 to 10 milliliters of peripheral blood, drawn into EDTA-treated Vacutainer tubes. PBMCs were isolated by Ficoll-Paque density-gradient centrifugation, with at least 6 million obtained per sample. Trizol reagent was used to extract total RNA from PBMCs, with at least 6 micrograms per sample. For every donor, flow cytometry on a PBMC aliquot measured the percentage of naive CD45RAhigh/CD27high T cells. The rearrangement joined TRBV28 to TRBJ2-1, with the D gene tentatively TRBD1 or TRBD2, based on 5 matching bases in each. Sequencing was carried out using blood. The origin of this receptor is a man older than 75 in good health. The encoded CDR3 is CASRIRFGTTHNEQFF. The bases are TGTGCCAGCAGGATTCGATTCGGGACCACTCACAATGAGCAGTTCTTC.